This TCR beta chain was recovered during a study of spatial heterogeneity in lung cancer. As for the study in general: The average appearance count of each unique TCR and UMI combination in raw reads was more than 9.5. Study-level points and caveats: Ubiquitous expanded tumor TCRs appeared in blood more at resection than follow-up.

On this clonotype: Its antigen is unknown.

Time point here: blood at routine non-recurrence follow-up after resection. Tumor, nontumor lung or frozen PBMC supplied whole RNA, sequenced without sorting. TCRdb re-derived calls from the 5' RACE reads in MiXCR, one entry per CDR3 protein. The table has around 120,000 distinct CDR3 sequences, about 12% seen once. Sample: PBMCs, taken at follow-up. The receptor was derived from a male donor with early-stage non-small cell lung cancer.

The CDR3 bases are TGTGCCAGCAGCCCCCCCAGGGGCCAGAGGACCGGGGAGCTGTTTTTT. Encoded protein: CASSPPRGQRTGELFF. The J gene is TRBJ2-2, the V gene TRBV3-1; weak D call: TRBD1 (6 bases). The CDR3 spans 16 residues. Trimming left V 4 bases short and J 5 bases short, with 17 bases between. The V gene's germline CDR1 is LGHDT and CDR2 YNNKEL (reference sequence).